This T cell receptor (beta chain) came from a study of Ad26.COV2.S vaccination and SARS-CoV-2 variants. Study as a whole: The donor was enrolled in the Ad26.COV2.S arm of the COV1001 trial. Dosing was one shot or two shots 56 days apart.

Study-wide findings and caveats: Total responses of T cells may have been underestimated by the analyses of TCR breadth and depth.

The treatment is: around 19 received Ad26.COV2.S at low or high dose, single or two shots; 5 received placebo; per-sample allocation not given. Sampling took place 63 days after the first vaccine or placebo injection. Some clones are missing from TCRdb's copy, which holds only in-frame ones; the method was immunoSEQ multiplex PCR. There are about 390,000 clones in the sample; 92% occur only once, and approximately 1.7% lies in the top ten. Turning to this clone: The antigen is undetermined.

CDR1 is SNHLY and CDR2 is FYNNEI in the germline V gene. The V end lost 10 bases, the J end lost 4 bases, and 21 bases lay between the germline ends. The CDR3 loop spans 15 amino acids. V and J are TRBV2 and TRBJ2-3; D may be TRBD1 (5 bases). The specimen was peripheral blood, collected in a trial of Ad26.COV2.S vaccine versus placebo. This sequence originates from a person aged 18-60 years who received the Ad26.COV2.S COVID-19 vaccine or a placebo. As DNA, the CDR3 is TGTGCCATACCTCAGGGAAGCTATAATCCAGATACGCAGTATTTT. Protein sequence: CAIPQGSYNPDTQYF.